The source of this TCR beta chain is a study of T cells in localized non-small cell lung cancer. Profiling relied on immunoSEQ multiplex PCR, and the TCRdb table lists in-frame clones only, not all of them. The table includes 1,500 to 2,000 clones, roughly 36% detected once. CDR3 length equals 17 residues. V dropped 0 bases and J dropped 5 bases, with 14 bases sitting between them. CDR1 is LGHNT and CDR2 is FRNRAP in the germline V gene. This sequence joins TRBV12-5 and TRBJ1-6; perhaps TRBD1 as D (5 bases). The specimen was lung tumor tissue, collected before any cancer treatment. This TCR came from a woman aged 35 to 75 with stage I lung adenocarcinoma. The CDR3 is CASGLVRAGSHNSPLHF. The CDR3, as DNA: TGTGCTAGTGGTTTGGTACGGGCAGGGAGCCATAATTCACCCCTCCACTTT.